The 18 T cell receptor beta chains presented below share a single source sample, sequenced in a study of T-cell memory formation after mild COVID-19. TCRdb recomputed calls from the 5' RACE reads with MiXCR, one row per CDR3 protein. Here the sample spans roughly 600,000 distinct CDR3 sequences, about 20% being singletons. Sequenced sample: PBMCs or a T cell subset sorted from them (not recorded which). These receptors all stem from an adult woman who had mild COVID-19 (a few samples of this study predate the infection). Cell type and time point are not known.

There are a few counts of this clonotype. The chain joins TRBV7-9 to TRBJ1-2, with TRBD1 matching over 8 bases. The CDR3 is 15 amino acids. After removal of 5 bases from V and 3 bases from J, the junction contained 8 bases not matched to a gene. CDR1 SEHNR and CDR2 FQNEAQ come from the germline V gene (reference sequence). The CDR3 DNA sequence: TGTGCCAGCAGCCCGTCGGACAGGGCAGACTATGGCTACACCTTC. This translates into CASSPSDRADYGYTF.

This clonotype was picked up a small number of times. The rearrangement links TRBV12-3 or TRBV12-4 to TRBJ2-4; D is perhaps TRBD1 (6 bases). V lost 6 bases and J 1 base, leaving 16 bases between the germline ends. This CDR3 has 16 amino acids. In DNA form, the CDR3 reads TGTGCCAGCAGGAGAAACAGGGTGGTGGCCAAAAACATTCAGTACTTC. Its translation is CASRRNRVVAKNIQYF.

This clonotype has at least ten counts. V and J are TRBV19 and TRBJ2-2; D is possibly TRBD2 (7 bases). The germline V gene encodes CDR1 LNHDA and CDR2 SQIVND (reference sequence). Trimming took 7 bases from V and 4 from J, leaving 22 bases between them. The CDR3 is made up of 17 amino acids. This chain's CDR3 is CASTQGTGGVGTGELFF. The DNA of the CDR3 is TGTGCCAGTACCCAAGGGACGGGGGGCGTAGGCACCGGGGAGCTGTTTTTT.

V is TRBV3-1 and J is TRBJ1-2, with 7 bases that match TRBD1. CDR1 and CDR2 (germline): LGHDT, YNNKEL (reference sequence). CDR3 length equals 15 residues. The trim removed 1 base at V and 4 bases at J, leaving 6 bases unmatched. The CDR3 nucleotides read TGTGCCAGCAGCCAAGCGGGACAGACAATCTATGGCTACACCTTC. Protein sequence: CASSQAGQTIYGYTF.

V is TRBV5-1 and J is TRBJ2-3; D may be TRBD2 (6 bases). The CDR3 contains 16 residues. Germline V gene sequence: CDR1 SGHRS, CDR2 YFSETQ. V lost 2 bases, J lost 4 bases, and 17 bases lay in between. The CDR3 loop reads CASSFQTGLESDTQYF. The CDR3 DNA is TGCGCCAGCAGCTTCCAGACGGGACTTGAATCAGATACGCAGTATTTT.

The chain couples TRBV29-1 to TRBJ1-1; TRBD1 is a possible D gene (5 bases). The CDR3 length is 13 residues. V was clipped by 6 bases and J by 0 bases, with 11 bases between them. Germline CDR1 and CDR2: SQVTM and ANQGSEA. The CDR3 loop is CSVVRQMNTEAFF. In DNA, the CDR3 is TGCAGCGTCGTAAGACAGATGAACACTGAAGCTTTCTTT.

The J gene is TRBJ1-5, the V gene TRBV19; D is unresolved. Trimming took off 3 bases at V and 2 bases at J, with 11 bases between the two ends. The V gene's germline CDR1 is LNHDA and CDR2 SQIVND (reference sequence). The CDR3 has 15 residues. The CDR3 bases are TGTGCCAGTAGTATCGGTGGGTATGGCAATCAGCCCCAGCATTTT. Amino acid sequence: CASSIGGYGNQPQHF.

There are a few counts of this clonotype. CDR3 sequence: CASSPRDRVGNEQFF. DNA of the CDR3: TGTGCCAGCAGTCCCCGGGACAGGGTTGGTAATGAGCAGTTCTTC. The chain joins TRBV6-5 to TRBJ2-1; 9 bases agree with TRBD1. Germline V lookup: CDR1 MNHEY, CDR2 SVGAGI. The CDR3 runs to 15 residues. With 5 bases clipped from V and 7 bases from J, the junction kept 9 bases outside the gene matches.

At least ten counts were recorded for this clonotype. The V and J genes are TRBV7-2 and TRBJ2-2; D unclear. This CDR3 region has 14 residues. V lost 1 base, J lost 2 bases, and 5 bases lay in between. Germline lookup yields CDR1 SGHTA and CDR2 FQGNSA. CDR3 amino acids: CASSLELNTGELFF. CDR3 in DNA: TGTGCCAGCAGCTTAGAACTAAACACCGGGGAGCTGTTTTTT. Full variable domain (rest looked up from reference TRBV7-2 and TRBJ2-2): GAGVSQSPSNKVTEKGKDVELRCDPISGHTALYWYRQSLGQGLEFLIYFQGNSAPDKSGLPSDRFSAERTGGSVSTLTIQRTQQEDSAVYLCASSLELNTGELFFGEGSRLTVL.

This clonotype was observed a handful of times. This sequence joins TRBV29-1 and TRBJ2-2, with TRBD1 as a possible D gene (5 bases). Germline V gene data show CDR1 as SQVTM and CDR2 as ANQGSEA. Trimming took 6 bases from V and 6 from J, leaving 8 bases between them. CDR3 length: 11 amino acids. CDR3 in amino acids: CSVRDAGELFF. The DNA for the CDR3 is TGCAGCGTCAGGGATGCCGGGGAGCTGTTTTTT.

This clonotype was observed a handful of times. CDR3 DNA sequence: TGTGCCAGCAGTTACATAGCCGGGAGAGCCAATGAGCAGTTCTTC. It codes for CASSYIAGRANEQFF. This chain connects TRBV6-5 to TRBJ2-1, with D tentatively TRBD2 (6 bases). Germline CDR1 reads MNHEY; CDR2 reads SVGAGI. CDR3 length: 15 residues. V lost 2 bases and J lost 6, with 14 bases in between.

Ten or more counts support this clonotype. CDR3 amino acids: CASSRDGTSTDTQYF. CDR3 bases: TGTGCCAGCAGCCGGGACGGAACTAGCACAGATACGCAGTATTTT. This chain uses TRBV7-8 with TRBJ2-3; D possibly matches TRBD1 or TRBD2 (5 bases each). The germline V gene has CDR1 SGHVS and CDR2 FQNEAQ. CDR3 length: 15 amino acids. Between the trimmed V and J ends, which lost 5 bases and 0 bases, there was a span of 12 bases.

This clonotype has only a few counts. The chain has TRBV5-1 and TRBJ2-3; 11 bases match TRBD2. The trim removed 3 bases at V and 3 bases at J, leaving 6 bases unmatched. Germline CDR1 is SGHRS and CDR2 is YFSETQ. The CDR3 has 16 amino acids. The CDR3 loop reads CASSSLAGGRTDTQYF. The DNA of the CDR3 is TGCGCCAGCAGCTCCTTAGCGGGGGGGCGTACAGATACGCAGTATTTT. The whole variable domain, filled in from reference TRBV5-1 and TRBJ2-3, reads KAGVTQTPRYLIKTRGQQVTLSCSPISGHRSVSWYQQTPGQGLQFLFEYFSETQRNKGNFPGRFSGRQFSNSRSEMNVSTLELGDSALYLCASSSLAGGRTDTQYFGPGTRLTVL.

This clonotype has just a few counts. The J gene is TRBJ2-7, the V gene TRBV29-1; 11 bases are a match to TRBD1. Germline V gene lookup returns CDR1 SQVTM and CDR2 ANQGSEA. V shed 7 bases, J shed 2 bases, and the junction held 4 bases outside the gene matches. CDR3 length equals 13 residues. Here the CDR3 reads CSGRDRGTYEQYF. In DNA, the CDR3 is TGCAGCGGGAGGGACAGGGGGACCTACGAGCAGTACTTC.

This clonotype occurred once. V gene TRBV19 combines with J gene TRBJ2-1; a weak D match, TRBD2 (6 bases). This CDR3 is built from 15 residues. With 5 bases removed from V and 7 bases from J, the gap between germline ends came to 18 bases. In germline, CDR1 is LNHDA, CDR2 SQIVND (reference sequence). This chain's CDR3 is CASSVLGSKANEQFF. The CDR3, as DNA: TGTGCCAGTAGTGTCCTCGGGAGCAAGGCTAATGAGCAGTTCTTC.

The chain uses TRBV5-4 and TRBJ1-1; D is ambiguous. The CDR3 is 14 residues long. Germline CDR1 reads SGHNT; CDR2 reads YYREEE (reference sequence). V lost 4 bases and J lost 1, with 11 bases in between. The DNA of the CDR3 is TGTGCCAGCAGCGACCTCGGGAAGAACACTGAAGCTTTCTTT. It specifies CASSDLGKNTEAFF.

The chain employs TRBV29-1 and TRBJ2-5; perhaps TRBD1 as D (6 bases). The CDR3 is 13 residues long. The ends were cut back, 3 bases at V and 1 base at J, with 9 bases in the middle. Germline V gives CDR1 SQVTM, CDR2 ANQGSEA. CDR3 in DNA: TGCAGCGTTGATTGGACAGCCCAAGAGACCCAGTACTTC. Encoded protein: CSVDWTAQETQYF.

The gene calls are TRBV29-1 and TRBJ2-3; 7 bases fit TRBD1. This CDR3 comprises 13 residues. The germline CDR1 and CDR2 sequences are SQVTM and ANQGSEA. The ends lost 5 bases at V and 1 base at J; junction bases unmatched: 3. CDR3 loop: CSVPGTGTDTQYF. CDR3 sequence (DNA): TGCAGCGTTCCAGGGACAGGCACAGATACGCAGTATTTT.